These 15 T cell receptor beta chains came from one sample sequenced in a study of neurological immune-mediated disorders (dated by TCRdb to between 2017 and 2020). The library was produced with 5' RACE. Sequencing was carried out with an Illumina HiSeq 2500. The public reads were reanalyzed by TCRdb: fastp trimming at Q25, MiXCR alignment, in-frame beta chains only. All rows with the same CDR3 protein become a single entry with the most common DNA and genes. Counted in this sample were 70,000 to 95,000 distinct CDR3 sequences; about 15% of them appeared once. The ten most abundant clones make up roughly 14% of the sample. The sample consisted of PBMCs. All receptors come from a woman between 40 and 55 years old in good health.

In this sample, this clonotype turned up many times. CDR3 sequence: CASSLIRYEQFF. CDR3 sequence (DNA): TGTGCCAGCAGCTTAATCCGGTATGAGCAGTTCTTC. The chain is built from TRBV7-2 and TRBJ2-1; D gene unclear. This CDR3 is built from 12 residues. Looked up from germline, CDR1 is SGHTA and CDR2 is FQGNSA. V shed 2 bases and J shed 8 bases, with 7 bases lying between them.

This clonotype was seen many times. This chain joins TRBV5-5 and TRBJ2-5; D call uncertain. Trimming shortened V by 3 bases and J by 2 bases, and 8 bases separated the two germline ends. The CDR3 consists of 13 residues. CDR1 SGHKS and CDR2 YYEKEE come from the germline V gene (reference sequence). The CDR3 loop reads CASSWTFQETQYF. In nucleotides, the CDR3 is TGTGCCAGCAGCTGGACGTTTCAAGAGACCCAGTACTTC.

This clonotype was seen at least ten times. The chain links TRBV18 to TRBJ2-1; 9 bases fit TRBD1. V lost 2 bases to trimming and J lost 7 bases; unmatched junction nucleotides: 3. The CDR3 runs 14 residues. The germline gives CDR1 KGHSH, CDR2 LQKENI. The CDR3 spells CASSPLGQGNEQFF. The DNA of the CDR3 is TGTGCCAGCTCACCATTGGGACAGGGAAATGAGCAGTTCTTC. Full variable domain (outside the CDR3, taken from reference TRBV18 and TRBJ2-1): NAGVMQNPRHLVRRRGQEARLRCSPMKGHSHVYWYRQLPEEGLKFMVYLQKENIIDESGMPKERFSAEFPKEGPSILRIQQVVRGDSAAYFCASSPLGQGNEQFFGPGTRLTVL.

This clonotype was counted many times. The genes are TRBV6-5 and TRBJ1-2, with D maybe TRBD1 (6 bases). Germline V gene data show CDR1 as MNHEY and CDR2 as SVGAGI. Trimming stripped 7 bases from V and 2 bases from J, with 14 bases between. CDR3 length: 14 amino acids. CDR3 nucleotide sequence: TGTGCCAGCACCGGGGGCCCCCGGAACTATGGCTACACCTTC. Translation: CASTGGPRNYGYTF.

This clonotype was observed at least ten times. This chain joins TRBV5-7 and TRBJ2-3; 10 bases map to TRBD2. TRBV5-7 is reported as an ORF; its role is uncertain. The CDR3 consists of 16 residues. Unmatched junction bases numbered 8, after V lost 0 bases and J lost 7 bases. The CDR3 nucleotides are TGTGCCAGCAGCTTGGGCCAGCGGGGGGGCTGGAATACGCAGTATTTT. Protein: CASSLGQRGGWNTQYF.

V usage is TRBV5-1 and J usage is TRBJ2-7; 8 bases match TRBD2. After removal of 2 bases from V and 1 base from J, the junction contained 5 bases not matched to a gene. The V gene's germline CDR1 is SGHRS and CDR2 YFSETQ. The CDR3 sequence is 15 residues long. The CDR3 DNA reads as TGCGCCAGCAGCTTTAGCGGGAAGGGGTCCTACGAGCAGTACTTC. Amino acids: CASSFSGKGSYEQYF.

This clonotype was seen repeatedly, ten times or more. The CDR3 here is CASSNPTVNEQFF. CDR3 in DNA: TGTGCCAGCAGCAACCCGACAGTCAATGAGCAGTTCTTC. The V call is TRBV5-5, the J call TRBJ2-1, with a possible D match to TRBD1 (5 bases). The V end was cut by 4 bases, the J end by 6 bases, with 11 bases between. The CDR3 is made up of 13 amino acids. Germline CDR1 reads SGHKS; CDR2 reads YYEKEE (reference sequence).

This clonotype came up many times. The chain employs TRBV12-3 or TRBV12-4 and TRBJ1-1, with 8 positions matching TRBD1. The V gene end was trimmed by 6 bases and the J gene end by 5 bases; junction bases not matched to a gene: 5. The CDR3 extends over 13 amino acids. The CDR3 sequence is CASRHTGGTEAFF. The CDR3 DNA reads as TGTGCCAGCAGACATACAGGGGGAACTGAAGCTTTCTTT.

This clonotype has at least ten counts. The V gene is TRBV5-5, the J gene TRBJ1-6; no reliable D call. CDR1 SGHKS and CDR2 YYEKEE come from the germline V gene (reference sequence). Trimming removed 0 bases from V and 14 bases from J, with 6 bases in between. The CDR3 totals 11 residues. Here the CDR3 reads CASSLAGTLHF. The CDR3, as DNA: TGTGCCAGCAGCTTGGCGGGCACCCTCCACTTT.

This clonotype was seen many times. The CDR3 reads CASSPQGAPANYGYTF. The CDR3 bases are TGCGCCAGCAGCCCTCAGGGGGCTCCAGCTAACTATGGCTACACCTTC. The rearrangement joins TRBV4-3 to TRBJ1-2; 8 bases fit TRBD1. Per germline, CDR1 LGHNA and CDR2 YSLEER. This CDR3 spans 16 amino acids. V was clipped by 4 bases and J by 0 bases; unmatched bases: 7.

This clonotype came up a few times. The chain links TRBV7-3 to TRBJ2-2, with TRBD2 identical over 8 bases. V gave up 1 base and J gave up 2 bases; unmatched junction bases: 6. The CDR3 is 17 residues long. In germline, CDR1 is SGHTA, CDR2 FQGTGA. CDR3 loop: CASSLMASGLNTGELFF. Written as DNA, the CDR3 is TGTGCCAGCAGCTTAATGGCTAGCGGGCTTAACACCGGGGAGCTGTTTTTT.

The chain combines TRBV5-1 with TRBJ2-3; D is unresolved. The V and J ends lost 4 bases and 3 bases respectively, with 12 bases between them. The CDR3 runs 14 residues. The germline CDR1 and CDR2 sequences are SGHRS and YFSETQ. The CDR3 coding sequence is TGCGCCAGCAGCGAGGTCCGAAGAACAGATACGCAGTATTTT. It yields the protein CASSEVRRTDTQYF.

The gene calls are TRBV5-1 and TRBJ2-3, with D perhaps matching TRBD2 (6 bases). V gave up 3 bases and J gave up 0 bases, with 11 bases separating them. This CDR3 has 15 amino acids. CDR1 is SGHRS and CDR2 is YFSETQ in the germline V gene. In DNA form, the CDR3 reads TGCGCCAGCAGCTCGGGAGACCTAAGCACAGATACGCAGTATTTT. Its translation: CASSSGDLSTDTQYF.

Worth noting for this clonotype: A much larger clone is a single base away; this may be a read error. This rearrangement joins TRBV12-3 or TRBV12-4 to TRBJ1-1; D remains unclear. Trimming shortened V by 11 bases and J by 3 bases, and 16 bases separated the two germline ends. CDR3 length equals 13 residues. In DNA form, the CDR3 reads TGTGCCTCCATGGGCTCTAGGGACACTGAAGCTTTCTTT. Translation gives CASMGSRDTEAFF.

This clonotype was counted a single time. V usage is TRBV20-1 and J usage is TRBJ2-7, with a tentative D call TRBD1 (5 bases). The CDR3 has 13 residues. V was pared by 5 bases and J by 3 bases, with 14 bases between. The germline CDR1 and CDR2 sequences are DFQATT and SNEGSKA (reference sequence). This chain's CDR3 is CSAAQGFGYEQYF. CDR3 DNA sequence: TGCAGTGCTGCTCAGGGATTCGGCTACGAGCAGTACTTC.